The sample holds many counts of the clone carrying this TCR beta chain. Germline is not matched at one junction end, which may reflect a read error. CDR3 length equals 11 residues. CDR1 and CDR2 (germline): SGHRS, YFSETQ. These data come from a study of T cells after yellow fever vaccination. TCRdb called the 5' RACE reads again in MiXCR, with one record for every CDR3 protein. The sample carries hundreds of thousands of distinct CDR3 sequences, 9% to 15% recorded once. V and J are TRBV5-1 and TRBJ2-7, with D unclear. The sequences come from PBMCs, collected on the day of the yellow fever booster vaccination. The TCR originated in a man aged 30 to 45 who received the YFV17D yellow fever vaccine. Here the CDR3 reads CASSLGNEQYF. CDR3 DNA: TGTGCCAGCAGCTTAGGGAACGAGCAGTACTTC.